The source of this T cell receptor (beta chain) is a study of glioma-infiltrating T cells after dendritic cell vaccination. Study details: Glioblastoma patients came from Phase I and II dendritic cell vaccination trials. Study results and limitations: The cohort had few patients with full blood and tumor sets.

V gave up 1 base and J gave up 4 bases, with 13 bases separating them. This CDR3 spans 15 amino acids. Germline lookup yields CDR1 SEHNR and CDR2 FQNEAQ (reference sequence). Comments on this clone: Its antigen is currently unknown.

Amplification used 60 V beta primers and 13 J beta primers. TCRdb keeps only in-frame clones here, not all; method: immunoSEQ multiplex PCR. The sample yields roughly 96,000 clones, approximately 81% seen once. The receptor comes from a human donor with glioblastoma. The sequencing here drew on blood, taken before dendritic cell vaccination. The genes are TRBV7-9 and TRBJ1-2; D remains unclear. As DNA, the CDR3 is TGTGCCAGCAGCTTAGGGTACGGAGGTCGCTATGGCTACACCTTC. It yields the protein CASSLGYGGRYGYTF.